The next 6 T cell receptor beta chains were all read from a single sample in a study of CD8 T cells in ankylosing spondylitis. Their antigens remain unidentified. Findings and limits, study-wide: What seemed typical of ankylosing spondylitis blood was a TCR beta motif built from several highly homologous variants.

TCRdb independently ran MiXCR on the 5' RACE reads; one entry per CDR3 protein. The sample lists 350,000 to 550,000 distinct CDR3 sequences, roughly 25% occurring once. Sample: blood, either unsorted or a sorted T cell fraction (not recorded which). These receptors came from a male donor with ankylosing spondylitis.

The CDR3 nucleotides read TGTGCCAGCAGCGCCGGGACTTTAATAGATACGCAGTATTTT. Amino acids: CASSAGTLIDTQYF. This rearrangement joins TRBV7-8 to TRBJ2-3; D is perhaps TRBD2 (6 bases). This CDR3 contains 14 residues. V lost 5 bases and J lost 5, with 14 bases in between. Germline V gene data show CDR1 as SGHVS and CDR2 as FQNEAQ.

This chain joins TRBV4-1 and TRBJ2-5, with D perhaps matching TRBD1 or TRBD2 (7 bases each). This CDR3 spans 15 amino acids. Germline V lookup: CDR1 MGHRA, CDR2 YSYEKL. Trimming pared 7 bases from V and 4 bases from J, leaving 19 bases between. The CDR3 DNA follows: TGCGCCAGCAAGGGGGCGGGAGTCCGTAGAGAGACCCAGTACTTC. Protein: CASKGAGVRRETQYF.

This clonotype was seen a single time. The chain has TRBV18 and TRBJ2-5; TRBD1 aligns across 8 bases. V lost 5 bases to trimming and J lost 5 bases; unmatched junction nucleotides: 10. Germline V gene lookup returns CDR1 KGHSH and CDR2 LQKENI. The CDR3 consists of 15 residues. CDR3 loop: CASSVRPDRAETQYF. The CDR3 bases are TGTGCCAGCTCAGTGCGTCCGGACAGGGCTGAGACCCAGTACTTC. Based on the CDR3 plus reference TRBV18 and TRBJ2-5, the full variable domain is NAGVMQNPRHLVRRRGQEARLRCSPMKGHSHVYWYRQLPEEGLKFMVYLQKENIIDESGMPKERFSAEFPKEGPSILRIQQVVRGDSAAYFCASSVRPDRAETQYFGPGTRLLVL.

In nucleotides, the CDR3 is TGCAGTGCTAGAGTTGGGGCCGCGGATCAGCCCCAGCATTTT. It translates to CSARVGAADQPQHF. V is TRBV20-1 and J is TRBJ1-5; D is possibly TRBD1 (5 bases). Trimming took off 1 base at V and 5 bases at J, with 12 bases between the two ends. In germline, CDR1 is DFQATT, CDR2 SNEGSKA (reference sequence). The length of the CDR3 is 14 residues.

The chain joins TRBV5-1 to TRBJ1-3; D is unclear. Germline loops: CDR1 SGHRS, CDR2 YFSETQ. The germline V and J ends were trimmed by 4 bases and 0 bases, with 14 bases remaining between them. The CDR3 has 16 amino acids. CDR3: CASSPAGRTSGNTIYF. CDR3 nucleotides: TGCGCCAGCAGCCCCGCCGGGCGGACCTCTGGAAACACCATATATTTT.

The chain links TRBV18 to TRBJ2-2; no clear D gene. This CDR3 is 14 amino acids long. Deletions cut 3 bases from V and 4 bases from J, with 9 bases between. Per the germline V gene, CDR1 is KGHSH and CDR2 is LQKENI. The CDR3 sequence: CASSPTPSTGELFF. The CDR3 nucleotides read TGTGCCAGCTCACCTACTCCGAGCACCGGGGAGCTGTTTTTT.